The source of this TCR beta chain is a study of shared clonotypes between healthy human individuals. Study-wide findings and caveats: The diversity represented, both genetic and in exposure history, was limited by few donors.

Unmatched junction bases numbered 6, after V lost 4 bases and J lost 3 bases. In germline, CDR1 is SGHNT, CDR2 YYREEE (reference sequence). There are 15 residues in the CDR3. Each replicate PCR on the sorted subsets used roughly 200 ng DNA (roughly 32,000 T cell genomes). The protocol was immunoSEQ multiplex PCR, while the TCRdb copy is restricted to in-frame clones and leaves out a portion. The sample has around 990,000 clones; 60% to 80% are singletons. On this clone: No antigen is known for it.

V gene TRBV5-4 combines with J gene TRBJ2-2, with 7 bases matching TRBD1. Sequenced: memory CD4+ T cells from PBMCs. As for subset: CD45RA-negative fraction. The sequence was collected from a man younger than 35 in good health. Some clones in this sample may be carry-over from other donors' samples. CDR3 in DNA: TGTGCCAGCAGCGAACAGGGGCTCCACACCGGGGAGCTGTTTTTT. Translating gives CASSEQGLHTGELFF.